Listed here are 20 T cell receptor beta chains from one sample, sequenced in a study of T cells after yellow fever vaccination. MiXCR was run by TCRdb on the 5' RACE reads, yielding one entry per CDR3 protein. The profile covers 100,000 to 150,000 distinct CDR3 sequences, with under 8% appearing a single time and roughly 2.6% taken by the ten largest. Sequenced material: CD4+ T cells sorted from PBMCs, taken roughly 10 days after the first yellow fever vaccination. The receptor set was obtained from a man between 18 and 29 years old who received the YFV17D yellow fever vaccine.

This clonotype occurred many times. The rearrangement links TRBV20-1 to TRBJ1-2, with D uncertain. The ends were cut back, 3 bases at V and 4 bases at J, with 15 bases in the middle. This CDR3 is built from 14 residues. CDR1 is DFQATT and CDR2 is SNEGSKA in the germline V gene (reference sequence). The CDR3 region is CSARADGTGYGYTF. The CDR3 coding sequence is TGCAGTGCTAGGGCCGACGGAACTGGCTATGGCTACACCTTC.

This clonotype was counted ten times or more. The rearrangement links TRBV7-9 to TRBJ1-1; the D is unclear. Trimming took off 0 bases at V and 4 bases at J, with 6 bases between the two ends. Germline V CDR1 and CDR2: SEHNR, FQNEAQ (reference sequence). The CDR3 runs to 13 residues. The CDR3 sequence is CASSLATGTEAFF. The CDR3 region has the DNA TGTGCCAGCAGCTTAGCGACGGGCACTGAAGCTTTCTTT.

This clonotype occurred many times. The CDR3 DNA follows: TGTGCCAGCAGCTTGTCGGCAGCCTACGAGCAGTACGTC. Amino acids: CASSLSAAYEQYV. The rearrangement uses TRBV7-2 and TRBJ2-7; no clear D. The CDR3 extends over 13 amino acids. Germline loops: CDR1 SGHTA, CDR2 FQGNSA. V dropped 3 bases and J dropped 2 bases, with 8 bases sitting between them.

This clonotype has a count of ten or more. CDR3 nucleotides: TGTGCCAGCAGCCGGCAGTTACCCTACGAGCAGTACTTC. As protein: CASSRQLPYEQYF. The chain recombines TRBV7-9 with TRBJ2-7; D gene unclear. With 5 bases removed from V and 2 bases from J, the gap between germline ends came to 10 bases. The germline gives CDR1 SEHNR, CDR2 FQNEAQ (reference sequence). This CDR3 has 13 residues.

The chain couples TRBV7-3 to TRBJ1-6; 11 bases fit TRBD1. The V and J ends lost 5 bases and 8 bases, in that order; junction bases with no gene match: 5. The germline V gene has CDR1 SGHTA and CDR2 FQGTGA. This CDR3 is 15 amino acids long. For the CDR3, the DNA is TGTGCCAGCAGCAAGCGGGACAGGGGGTATTCACCCCTCCACTTT. It codes for CASSKRDRGYSPLHF.

This clonotype appeared many times. The rearrangement joins TRBV7-2 to TRBJ1-2; D unclear. Germline CDR1 reads SGHTA; CDR2 reads FQGNSA. Between the trimmed V and J ends, which lost 3 bases and 4 bases, there was a span of 9 bases. This CDR3 is built from 13 residues. Here the CDR3 DNA reads TGTGCCAGCAGCTTCGGGCTCCCCTATGGCTACACCTTC. Translation gives CASSFGLPYGYTF.

In its sample, this clonotype was seen many times. The rearrangement uses TRBV3-1 and TRBJ2-2; no clear D. This CDR3 is 13 amino acids long. Trimming cost V 1 base and J 4 bases, with 4 bases left between them. CDR1 and CDR2 from the germline V gene are LGHDT and YNNKEL (reference sequence). CDR3 in DNA: TGTGCCAGCAGCCAAGGTCGCACCGGGGAGCTGTTTTTT. It codes for CASSQGRTGELFF.

This clonotype was seen ten or more times. J is TRBJ1-1 and V is TRBV20-1; D gene uncertain. The CDR3 sequence is 11 residues long. With 0 bases removed from V and 11 bases from J, the gap between germline ends came to 10 bases. Germline V CDR1 and CDR2: DFQATT, SNEGSKA (reference sequence). The CDR3 DNA follows: TGCAGTGCTAGAGAGCCGGGTATGGCTTTCTTT. Translating it yields CSAREPGMAFF.

This clonotype was seen ten or more times. V gene TRBV6-1 combines with J gene TRBJ2-2, with 9 bases that match TRBD1. The CDR3 is made up of 16 amino acids. The germline gives CDR1 MNHNS, CDR2 SASEGT. Unmatched junction bases numbered 11, after V lost 8 bases and J lost 4 bases. Here the CDR3 DNA reads TGTGCCAGCGGGGAATGGGACAGGGCATCCACCGGGGAGCTGTTTTTT. This sequence encodes CASGEWDRASTGELFF.

This clonotype was detected a few times. The chain has TRBV12-3 or TRBV12-4 and TRBJ1-2; D is undetermined. The CDR3 sequence is 12 residues long. The V end lost 3 bases, the J end lost 6 bases, and 8 bases lay between the germline ends. The CDR3 DNA is TGTGCCAGCAGTTTCTCCGCAGATGGCTACACCTTC. This gives the protein CASSFSADGYTF.

Details on this clonotype: A single base separates this from a much larger clone, so it may be a read error. The chain is built from TRBV6-2 or TRBV6-3 and TRBJ1-5, with D unclear. Germline V gene lookup returns CDR1 MNHEY and CDR2 SVGEGT. This CDR3 contains 17 residues. The CDR3 coding sequence is TGTGTCAGCAGTCGGACCCGGCCGCTATATAGCAATCAGCCCCAGCATTTT. It encodes CVSSRTRPLYSNQPQHF.

Ten or more counts support this clonotype. V and J are TRBV12-3 or TRBV12-4 and TRBJ1-2, with D perhaps matching TRBD1 (5 bases). The CDR3 is 15 amino acids. Trimming took 1 base from V and 8 from J, leaving 17 bases between them. CDR3 protein: CASSLGSPRGWGYTF. The CDR3 nucleotides read TGTGCCAGCAGTTTAGGGTCGCCTAGGGGTTGGGGCTACACCTTC.

In this sample, this clonotype turned up many times. The chain carries TRBV20-1 and TRBJ1-6, with a tentative D call TRBD1 (6 bases). The germline CDR1 and CDR2 sequences are DFQATT and SNEGSKA (reference sequence). The CDR3 runs to 16 residues. Trimming pared 3 bases from V and 6 bases from J, leaving 18 bases between. CDR3 residues: CSASPGGRGSNSPLHF. Written as DNA, the CDR3 is TGCAGTGCTAGCCCAGGCGGAAGGGGGTCTAATTCACCCCTCCACTTT.

Many counts were recorded for this clonotype. The J gene is TRBJ1-5, the V gene TRBV20-1; D not certain. Germline-derived CDR1 and CDR2 are DFQATT and SNEGSKA (reference sequence). The CDR3 contains 15 residues. Trimming pared 0 bases from V and 2 bases from J, leaving 11 bases between. CDR3 bases: TGCAGTGCTAGAGACAGGACCAAGGGCAATCAGCCCCAGCATTTT. Protein sequence: CSARDRTKGNQPQHF.

As for this clonotype: Compared with germline, one end of the junction differs, possibly owing to a read error. This chain connects TRBV5-5 to TRBJ2-5; D is perhaps TRBD2 (6 bases). There are 14 residues in the CDR3. Germline V gives CDR1 SGHKS, CDR2 YYEKEE (reference sequence). The CDR3 is CAISSGVLWETQYF. CDR3 sequence (DNA): TGTGCCATCAGCTCGGGGGTCCTATGGGAGACCCAGTACTTC. Full variable domain (rest looked up from reference TRBV5-5 and TRBJ2-5): DAGVTQSPTHLIKTRGQQVTLRCSPISGHKSVSWYQQVLGQGPQFIFQYYEKEERGRGNFPDRFSARQFPNYSSELNVNALLLGDSALYLCAISSGVLWETQYFGPGTRLLVL.

This clonotype turned up a few times. The V gene is TRBV27, the J gene TRBJ1-5; D is perhaps TRBD1 (5 bases). V shed 0 bases and J shed 2 bases, with 5 bases lying between them. Germline V gene lookup returns CDR1 MNHEY and CDR2 SMNVEV (reference sequence). The CDR3 is 14 residues long. CDR3 region: CASSLSRGNQPQHF. The CDR3 DNA reads TGTGCCAGCAGTTTATCCAGGGGCAATCAGCCCCAGCATTTT.

On this clonotype itself: One junction end disagrees with the germline gene, perhaps due to a read error. The chain uses TRBV3-1 and TRBJ1-1, with D perhaps TRBD1 (6 bases). The CDR3 runs to 12 residues. CDR1 LGHDT and CDR2 YNNKEL come from the germline V gene (reference sequence). The CDR3 spells CASRSGTLEVFF. The CDR3 DNA reads as TGTGCCAGCAGGTCCGGGACATTAGAAGTTTTCTTT. The full variable domain, with the rest looked up from reference TRBV3-1 and TRBJ1-1, is DTAVSQTPKYLVTQMGNDKSIKCEQNLGHDTMYWYKQDSKKFLKIMFSYNNKELIINETVPNRFSPKSPDKAHLNLHINSLELGDSAVYFCASRSGTLEVFFGQGTRLTVV.

This clonotype came up many times. The V and J genes are TRBV10-3 and TRBJ2-2; 8 positions match TRBD1. The CDR3 contains 15 residues. Germline trimming cut 10 bases from V and 4 bases from J; bases unmatched to any gene: 11. Germline V CDR1 and CDR2: ENHRY, SYGVKD. Here the CDR3 DNA reads TGTGCCACCGTGCCAGGGGGCGCGTTCACCGGGGAGCTGTTTTTT. Residues: CATVPGGAFTGELFF.

The chain uses TRBV29-1 and TRBJ2-3; the match to TRBD1 covers 8 bases. Germline values: CDR1 SQVTM, CDR2 ANQGSEA. The CDR3 runs to 15 residues. With V trimmed by 1 base and J by 2 bases, 5 bases remained unmatched. In DNA form, the CDR3 reads TGCAGCGTTGAAGGAGAGACAGGGGCCACAGATACGCAGTATTTT. Translated, it gives CSVEGETGATDTQYF.

This chain links TRBV7-2 with TRBJ1-2; no definite D call. The germline V gene has CDR1 SGHTA and CDR2 FQGNSA. The CDR3 runs 12 residues. Trimming stripped 3 bases from V and 8 bases from J, with 10 bases between. The CDR3 loop is CASSFLAMGYTF. The CDR3 DNA sequence: TGTGCCAGCAGCTTCCTGGCCATGGGCTACACCTTC.